This T cell receptor beta chain was identified during a study of blood T cell repertoires in COVID-19. Study information: Some COVID-19 samples were acute and others convalescent; all came from the United States, Italy and Spain. Sample material is recorded as cDNA or gDNA derived from T cells, B-cell-depleted T cells, or PBMCs.

The germline V and J ends were trimmed by 6 bases and 0 bases, with 9 bases remaining between them. This CDR3 spans 14 amino acids. Looked up from germline, CDR1 is MNHEY and CDR2 is SVGAGI. Original data processing: Reference gene primer amplification in the assay estimated nucleated cell counts. TCRdb's copy holds only in-frame clones and misses some; the assay was immunoSEQ multiplex PCR. D and trimming were read from the DNA, whereas the V and J calls and clone size are those reported in that table. This sample has 200,000 to 250,000 clones, with about 90% found just once. The sample was peripheral blood. This TCR was sampled from a man aged 25 to 45 with acute or convalescent COVID-19. The chain joins TRBV6-5 to TRBJ1-5; D is uncertain. The DNA for the CDR3 is TGTGCCAGCAGGGTAGTAATTAGCAATCAGCCCCAGCATTTT. Amino acid sequence: CASRVVISNQPQHF.